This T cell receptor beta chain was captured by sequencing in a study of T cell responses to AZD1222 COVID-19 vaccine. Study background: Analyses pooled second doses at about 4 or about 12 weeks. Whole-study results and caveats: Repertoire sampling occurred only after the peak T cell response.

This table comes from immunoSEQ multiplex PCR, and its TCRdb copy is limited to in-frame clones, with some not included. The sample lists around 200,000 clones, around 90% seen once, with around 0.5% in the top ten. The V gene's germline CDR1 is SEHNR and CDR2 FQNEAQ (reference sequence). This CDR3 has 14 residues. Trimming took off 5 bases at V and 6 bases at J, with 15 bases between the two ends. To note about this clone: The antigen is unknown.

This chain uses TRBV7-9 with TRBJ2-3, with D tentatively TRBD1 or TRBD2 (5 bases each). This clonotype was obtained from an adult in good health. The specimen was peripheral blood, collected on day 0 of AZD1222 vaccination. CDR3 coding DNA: TGTGCCAGCAGCCCCGGGGCCCTGGGCGATACGCAGTATTTT. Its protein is CASSPGALGDTQYF.